This TCR beta chain was recovered during a study of blood T cell repertoires in COVID-19. About the study: Material from acute and convalescent COVID-19 was sourced from the United States, Italy and Spain. In each case, the material was cDNA or gDNA derived from T cells, B-cell-depleted T cells, or PBMCs.

Seattle patients were enrolled during active infection and followed longitudinally. Authors' methods: Nucleated cell number was recorded as an estimate derived from reference gene primer amplification. Produced via immunoSEQ multiplex PCR; TCRdb's table is partial and in-frame only. That table is the source of V, J and clone size, and D and trimming were worked out from the DNA. The sample consists of 250,000 to 350,000 clones, about four fifths of them appearing once. J was trimmed by 2 bases and V by 4 bases; bases with no gene match: 5. Germline values: CDR1 SGHNT, CDR2 YYREEE (reference sequence). CDR3 length equals 16 residues.

This sequence originates from a human donor with COVID-19, enrolled during active disease. The donor label of this sample is uncertain. Sequences were obtained from peripheral blood. The gene calls are TRBV5-4 and TRBJ2-5, with 13 bases lining up with TRBD2. CDR3 loop: CASSPATSGRQETQYF. The CDR3 DNA is TGTGCCAGCAGCCCCGCGACTAGCGGGAGGCAAGAGACCCAGTACTTC.